The present T cell receptor beta chain was sequenced within a study of cytomegalovirus exposure and HLA in healthy donors (dated by TCRdb to 2016 to 2017). At the level of the whole study: In an earlier analysis of roughly 500 of the donors, 276 Gb of sequence data and 90 million to 120 million unique TCR beta sequences from about 190 million T cells were reported. Approximately 300 gigabases of sequencing data and around 88 million unique TCR sequences made up an early release that covered several hundred HLA-typed donors. Of the 398 genotyped donors, 80% to 90% were placed in the genetic ancestry cluster associated with self-reported Caucasian donors. The study aimed to test whether cataloging public T cell receptors could reveal signatures of past pathogen exposure. The T cell repertoires of under 700 subjects were profiled by immunosequencing and related to cytomegalovirus serostatus. Along with the approximately 650-subject first cohort, a separate validation cohort of about 110 different subjects was used. The study combined high-throughput TCR immunosequencing, statistical association of individual TCRs with disease status, and machine learning to predict cytomegalovirus infection status. A later analysis re-analyzed previously published TCR beta repertoires from about 600 donors and added high-resolution HLA genotyping to study TCR occurrence patterns. Rather than drawing on any new phenotypic data, the later analysis identified candidate immune exposures from TCR beta sequences and the way those sequences occurred across donors. In an earlier analysis of 587 of the donors, high-throughput TCR beta sequencing was used to judge whether each TCR beta V gene segment behaved as functional or pseudogenic. Donor age, sex, ethnicity and CMV serostatus were compiled together with the repertoire data. In a later genetic analysis, genome-wide SNP genotypes for 398 of the 666 donors were used, and that subset was treated as a discovery cohort. All discovery cohort repertoires had been generated using a single sequencing platform. HLA typing covered class I and class II loci at four-digit resolution. The number of donors typed differed by locus, with roughly 629-640 for A, B, C, DRB1 and DQB1, 522 for DQA1, 600 to 610 for DPA1, and some 450 for DPB1. About 5 DR-DQ haplotypes were handled as single units for association and clustering, since linkage in the cohort was strong. Among under 450 genotyped donors of the cohort, an average of approximately 240,000 unique TCR beta nucleotide sequences were sequenced per donor, approximately 20% of them non-productive.

A note on this clone: The clone's antigen remains unknown.

The cohort was made up of 500 to 850 healthy bone marrow donors. At the time of sampling, all cohort members were nominally healthy, though unrecorded immune exposures were likely present. The donor tested CMV seropositive and was one of the 289 seropositive cohort members. A peripheral blood sample was collected from each donor, and TCR beta sequencing was performed on peripheral blood mononuclear cells. Genomic DNA extraction from the blood cell samples was performed with the Qiagen DNeasy Blood Extraction Kit. Overall study outcomes, separate from this receptor: A later analysis reported that several top co-occurrence clusters appeared linked to parvovirus B19, influenza, CMV and Epstein-Barr virus. A further reported finding was that TCR beta sequences accurately predicted the HLA-A and HLA-B alleles for most subjects in the first cohort. In a later analysis, HLA-associated TCR beta chains showed more clonal expansion and lower generation probabilities than non-associated chains that were equally common. This cohort had only TCR beta chains sequenced, and the lack of alpha or paired-chain data limited which features could be detected. At a false discovery rate of 0.05, a later analysis linked about 16,000 TCR beta sequences to specific HLA alleles. Seventeen rarely observed V segments, including chromosome 9 orphons, were excluded from the earlier analysis of a few hundred of the donors because counts were too low. HLA typing was unavailable for some donors at each locus, so association tests used only the typed subset. In a later analysis, the rate of TCR association differed among HLA loci, with DRB1 alleles having the most associated TCRs and HLA-C alleles having the fewest. For the cohort, immune exposure information was limited to CMV serostatus. Compared with the roughly 720-donor mean, donors in an Asian-associated ancestry cluster had fewer N-insertions in productive TCRs, according to a later genetic analysis. A few of the identified cytomegalovirus-associated TCR beta chains were confirmed in vitro to be specific for cytomegalovirus antigens. Linkage disequilibrium might explain the correlated functional status among segregating V segments, but an unknown experimental factor could not be excluded. According to the authors, the approach could potentially be generalized to other disease states and immunological phenotypes. A total of 150 to 200 TCR beta chains were listed by the study as associated with cytomegalovirus. Strong co-occurrence of HLA alleles, especially DR and DQ, made assigning TCR associations to individual alleles difficult. According to a later analysis, most CMV-associated TCR beta chains appeared to be HLA-restricted, and the HLA associations seemed to be driven largely by CMV exposure. Cytomegalovirus status was reported to be diagnosed by the classifier with high specificity and sensitivity in both the original and validation cohorts. A cluster of highly shared sequence variants was judged likely to represent a technical artifact of the sequencing pipeline. Across donors, most TCR sequences were observed very rarely, whereas some public TCRs were present in many individuals. An association between a missense DCLRE1C variant and V-gene and J-gene trimming of TCR beta chains was found in a later genetic analysis and replicated in an independent cohort. Presence/absence analyses assumed roughly uniform sequencing depth across donors, an assumption that may not hold. In an earlier analysis of some 550 of the donors, most TCR beta V segments were observed in productive rearrangements about 87% or about 30% of the time, broadly matching IMGT annotations.

The protocol used for the library was the immunoSEQ multiplex PCR assay. A mixture of 60 forward primers for TCR Vbeta segments and 13 reverse primers for TCR Jbeta segments was used in the multiplex PCR. A multiplex PCR assay on genomic DNA amplified the CDR3 region of rearranged TCR beta genes. The Illumina HiSeq System was used to sequence the amplified TCR beta libraries as 87-base-pair reads. In the source study's methods: A later analysis tallied tens of millions of unique TCR beta chains across the 700 or so repertoires, and about 12 million of those chains were shared by two or more donors. Raw reads were error-corrected and collapsed into unique sequences with a nearest-neighbor algorithm that merged closely related sequences to remove PCR and sequencing errors. CDR3 sequences were aligned to IMGT reference sequences to assign V, D and J gene segments. For a sequence to be retained, at least a six-nucleotide match to both a V gene segment and a J gene segment was required. Rearrangements were called productive when the CDR3 lacked stop codons and stayed in frame with V and J; all others were non-productive. Following IMGT convention, CDR3 was defined as the stretch from the second conserved V-encoded cysteine up to the conserved J-encoded phenylalanine. Sequences without an unambiguous match to a single V gene segment were excluded from the earlier analysis of a few hundred of the donors. An earlier analysis of fewer than 750 of the donors called V segments functional above 56.7% productive rearrangements and segregating when the between-donor standard deviation exceeded 5%. A statistical classification framework was developed to diagnose cytomegalovirus status using the catalog of TCR beta chain sequences. A later analysis assigned V and J genes by comparing TCR nucleotide sequences with IMGT/GENE-DB human TR gene sequences. A later analysis assigned CDR3 sequences and most-parsimonious VDJ recombination scenarios with the TCRdist pipeline. In a later analysis, every TCR beta chain was defined by the combination of its CDR3 amino acid sequence and its V-gene family, and reads without a unique V-gene family were dropped. As a way to deal with suspected cross-contamination and a sequencing artifact, a later analysis dropped nearly 600 nucleotide sequences that were highly shared and had low generation probability. A later analysis calculated a clonal expansion index for each public chain from normalized within-repertoire ranks of inferred template counts. In a later analysis, generation probabilities were computed using a VDJ recombination model fitted to out-of-frame rearrangements, and the results were checked against IGoR. In a later analysis, hypergeometric tests were used to score TCR-TCR, TCR-HLA and TCR-CMV co-occurrence, with a repertoire-size bias correction applied to TCR pairs. A later analysis estimated false discovery rates by permuting HLA or CMV assignments 20 times. In a later analysis, co-occurring TCRs were grouped using DBSCAN, with TCRdist sequence similarity added in when clustering inside HLA-allele-positive subsets. Co-occurrence clustering excluded repertoires with fewer than 30,000 or more than 120,000 public chains, plus five with anomalous nucleotide sharing. TCRdb limited this immuneACCESS table to in-frame rearrangements with V and J called. A share of clones is missing; checked studies link under half to unresolved V genes, and the rest is unexplained. From that table come the V and J calls and clone size; the DNA was used to work out D and trimming. For this sample, the table gives 150,000 to 200,000 clones. Roughly 0.83% of the sample is held by the ten biggest clonotypes.

This sequence originates from a woman under 30 in good health and CMV-seropositive. Sequencing was done on a sample of PBMCs.

The DNA sequence follows: TGTGCCAGTAGTACACAGGGGACTCATTATGGCTACACCTTC. Protein translation: CASSTQGTHYGYTF. The chain links TRBV19 with TRBJ1-2; 7 nucleotides in the junction match TRBD1. Its CDR3 holds 14 amino acids, cysteine through phenylalanine. The read is trimmed to its CDR3 DNA, 42 bases read in frame from base 1. The germline V gene (reference sequence) supplies CDR1 LNHDA and CDR2 SQIVND. V lost 4 bases and J lost 5 bases, and the count of bases not matched to a germline gene is 7.